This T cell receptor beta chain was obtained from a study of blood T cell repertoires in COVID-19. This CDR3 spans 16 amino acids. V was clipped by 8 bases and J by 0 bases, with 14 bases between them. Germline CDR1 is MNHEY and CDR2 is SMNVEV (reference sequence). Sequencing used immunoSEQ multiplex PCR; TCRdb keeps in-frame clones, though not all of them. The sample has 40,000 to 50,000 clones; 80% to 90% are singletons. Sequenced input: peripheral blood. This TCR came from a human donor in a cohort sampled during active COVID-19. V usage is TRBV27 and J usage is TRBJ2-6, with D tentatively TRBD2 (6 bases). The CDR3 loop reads CASGGVGVSGANVLTF. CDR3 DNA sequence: TGTGCCAGCGGCGGGGTGGGGGTCTCTGGGGCCAACGTCCTGACTTTC.